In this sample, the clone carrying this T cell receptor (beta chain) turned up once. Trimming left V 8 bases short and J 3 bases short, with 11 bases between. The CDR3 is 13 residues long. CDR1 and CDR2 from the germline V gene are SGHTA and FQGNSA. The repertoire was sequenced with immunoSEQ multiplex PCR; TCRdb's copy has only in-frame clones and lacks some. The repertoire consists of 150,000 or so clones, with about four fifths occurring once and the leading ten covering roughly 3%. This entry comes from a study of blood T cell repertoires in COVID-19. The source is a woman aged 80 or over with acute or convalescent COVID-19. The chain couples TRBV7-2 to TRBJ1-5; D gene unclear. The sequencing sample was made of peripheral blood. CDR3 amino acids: CASSPHYNQPQHF. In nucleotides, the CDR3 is TGTGCCAGCTCACCCCACTACAATCAGCCCCAGCATTTT. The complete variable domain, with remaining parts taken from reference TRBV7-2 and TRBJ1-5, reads GAGVSQSPSNKVTEKGKDVELRCDPISGHTALYWYRQSLGQGLEFLIYFQGNSAPDKSGLPSDRFSAERTGGSVSTLTIQRTQQEDSAVYLCASSPHYNQPQHFGDGTRLSIL.